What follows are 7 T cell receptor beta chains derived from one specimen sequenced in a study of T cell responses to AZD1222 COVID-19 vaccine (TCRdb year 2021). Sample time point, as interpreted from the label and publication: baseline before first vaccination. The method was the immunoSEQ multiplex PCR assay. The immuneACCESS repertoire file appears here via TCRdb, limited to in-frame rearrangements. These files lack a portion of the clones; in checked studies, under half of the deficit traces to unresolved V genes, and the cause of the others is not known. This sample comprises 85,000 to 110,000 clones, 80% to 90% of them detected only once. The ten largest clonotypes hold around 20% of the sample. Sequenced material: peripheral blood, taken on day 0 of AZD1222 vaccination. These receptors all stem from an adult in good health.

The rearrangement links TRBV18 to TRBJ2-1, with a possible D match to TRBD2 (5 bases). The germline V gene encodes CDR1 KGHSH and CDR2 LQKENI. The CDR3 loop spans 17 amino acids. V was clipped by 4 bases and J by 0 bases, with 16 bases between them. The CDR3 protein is CASSLRTRGNSYNEQFF. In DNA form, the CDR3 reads TGTGCCAGCTCACTTCGGACCCGGGGTAACTCCTACAATGAGCAGTTCTTC.

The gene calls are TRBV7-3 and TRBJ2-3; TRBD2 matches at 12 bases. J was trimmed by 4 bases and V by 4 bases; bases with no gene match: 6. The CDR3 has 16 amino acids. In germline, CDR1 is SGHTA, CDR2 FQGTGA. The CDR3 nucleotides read TGTGCCAGCAGCTCAGGACTAGCGGGGTTGGCAGATACGCAGTATTTT. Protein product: CASSSGLAGLADTQYF.

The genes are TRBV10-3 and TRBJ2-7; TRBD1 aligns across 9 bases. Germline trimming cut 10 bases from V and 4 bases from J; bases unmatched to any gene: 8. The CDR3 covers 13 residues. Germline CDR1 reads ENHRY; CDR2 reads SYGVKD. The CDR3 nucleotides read TGTGCCACGATGGGACAGGGAGGGTACGAGCAGTACTTC. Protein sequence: CATMGQGGYEQYF.

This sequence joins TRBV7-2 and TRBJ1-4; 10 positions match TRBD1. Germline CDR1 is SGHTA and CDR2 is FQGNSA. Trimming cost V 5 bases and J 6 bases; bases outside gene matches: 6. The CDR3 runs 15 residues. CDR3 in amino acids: CASSPRQGADEKLFF. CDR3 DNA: TGTGCCAGCAGCCCCCGACAGGGGGCGGATGAAAAACTGTTTTTT.

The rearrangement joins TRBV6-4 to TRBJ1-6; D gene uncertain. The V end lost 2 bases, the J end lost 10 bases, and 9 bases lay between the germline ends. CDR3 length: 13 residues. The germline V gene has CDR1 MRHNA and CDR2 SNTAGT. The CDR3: CASSDSRGSPLHF. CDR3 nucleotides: TGTGCCAGCAGTGACAGTAGAGGGTCACCCCTCCACTTT.

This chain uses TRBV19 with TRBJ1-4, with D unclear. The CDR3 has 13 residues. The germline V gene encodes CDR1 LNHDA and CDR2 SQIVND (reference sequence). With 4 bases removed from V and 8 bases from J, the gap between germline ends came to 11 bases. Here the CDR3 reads CASSTGVDEKLFF. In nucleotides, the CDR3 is TGTGCCAGTAGTACCGGGGTCGACGAAAAACTGTTTTTT. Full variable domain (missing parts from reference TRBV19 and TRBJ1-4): DGGITQSPKYLFRKEGQNVTLSCEQNLNHDAMYWYRQDPGQGLRLIYYSQIVNDFQKGDIAEGYSVSREKKESFPLTVTSAQKNPTAFYLCASSTGVDEKLFFGSGTQLSVL.

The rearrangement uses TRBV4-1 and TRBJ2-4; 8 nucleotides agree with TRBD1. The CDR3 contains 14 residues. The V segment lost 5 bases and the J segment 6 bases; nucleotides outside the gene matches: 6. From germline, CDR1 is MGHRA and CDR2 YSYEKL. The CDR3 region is CASSRTGQVNIQYF. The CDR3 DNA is TGCGCCAGCAGCAGAACGGGACAGGTAAACATTCAGTACTTC.